These 32 T cell receptor beta chains share one sample of origin, sequenced in a study of TIL therapy for anti-PD-1-resistant metastatic lung cancer. The time point here: pre-treatment sample, taken before nivolumab and TIL therapy. The immunoSEQ assay was v3. Sequenced by immunoSEQ multiplex PCR; TCRdb stores in-frame clones only, minus some. The top ten clones hold roughly 2% of a sample with nearly 60,000 clones, around four fifths of them seen once. The sample in question was blood, obtained at baseline. Receptors were obtained from a person aged 25-85 years with non-small cell lung cancer.

This clone was detected a few times. The DNA is omitted, as the CDR3 cannot be located on it reliably, and the CDR3 follows TCRdb's listing. The chain joins TRBV21-1 to TRBJ1-5; the table calls TRBD1, which could not be checked here. TRBV21-1 is a pseudogene locus. The CDR3 sequence runs 15 residues, both termini included. The CDR3 reads CASSVGQGINQPQHF.

The chain links TRBV28 to TRBJ1-1, with D maybe TRBD1 (6 bases). The germline CDR1 and CDR2 sequences are MDHEN and SYDVKM. The ends were cut back, 10 bases at V and 1 base at J, with 16 bases in the middle. This CDR3 region has 14 residues. DNA for the CDR3: TGTGCCACGGGGACACCAAGGCGGAACACTGAAGCTTTCTTT. Translated: CATGTPRRNTEAFF.

The rearrangement uses TRBV6-5 and TRBJ2-5; no clear D. CDR1 is MNHEY and CDR2 is SVGAGI in the germline V gene. The CDR3 spans 14 residues. Trimming pared 3 bases from V and 5 bases from J, leaving 13 bases between. The CDR3, as DNA: TGTGCCAGCAGTTATTTGGGAAGTCAGGAGACCCAGTACTTC. Translating it yields CASSYLGSQETQYF.

A single count supports this clone. This chain uses TRBV5-1 with TRBJ2-3; no definite D call. In germline, CDR1 is SGHRS, CDR2 YFSETQ. The V end lost 2 bases, the J end lost 2 bases, and 9 bases lay between the germline ends. CDR3 length: 14 amino acids. The CDR3 coding sequence is TGCGCCAGCAGCTTTACTGCCCCCACAGATACGCAGTATTTT. The encoded protein is CASSFTAPTDTQYF.

This clone came up a few times. This chain connects TRBV4-2 to TRBJ1-5; 9 nucleotides agree with TRBD1. Unmatched junction bases numbered 5, after V lost 5 bases and J lost 0 bases. This CDR3 contains 16 residues. Per the germline V gene, CDR1 is LGHNA and CDR2 is YNFKEQ. The CDR3 coding sequence is TGTGCCAGCAGCTACGGGGACAGGGATAGCAATCAGCCCCAGCATTTT. Translating gives CASSYGDRDSNQPQHF.

The rearrangement joins TRBV6-1 to TRBJ1-5; 7 bases map to TRBD1. CDR3 length: 16 residues. The ends lost 1 base at V and 5 bases at J; junction bases unmatched: 8. CDR1 MNHNS and CDR2 SASEGT come from the germline V gene. The CDR3 DNA reads TGTGCCAGCAGTGAAGAAGAGACAGGGCCCTATCAGCCCCAGCATTTT. Translating gives CASSEEETGPYQPQHF.

The rearrangement uses TRBV11-3 and TRBJ2-1; tentative D call: TRBD1 (6 bases). V lost 4 bases and J lost 4, with 14 bases in between. This CDR3 has 15 residues. CDR1 and CDR2 (germline): SGHNT, YENEEA. CDR3 protein: CASSSFGDKYNEQFF. The CDR3 nucleotides read TGTGCCAGCAGCTCATTCGGGGACAAGTACAATGAGCAGTTCTTC.

The chain combines TRBV5-1 with TRBJ1-4; unclear D gene. V lost 5 bases and J lost 8, with 19 bases in between. CDR1 is SGHRS and CDR2 is YFSETQ in the germline V gene. CDR3 size: 15 residues. CDR3 coding DNA: TGCGCCAGCAGTCGCCTTGGGGAAAGTGGGGAAAAACTGTTTTTT. The encoded protein is CASSRLGESGEKLFF.

J is TRBJ2-7 and V is TRBV15; D is ambiguous. Germline V lookup: CDR1 LNHNV, CDR2 YYDKDF (reference sequence). The ends were cut back, 3 bases at V and 3 bases at J, with 6 bases in the middle. This CDR3 has 12 residues. CDR3 region: CATSRGYYEQYF. In DNA form, the CDR3 reads TGTGCCACCAGCAGGGGGTACTACGAGCAGTACTTC.

Only one count was recorded for this clone. The rearrangement links TRBV6-6 to TRBJ2-3, with a weak D call TRBD1 (7 bases). The length of the CDR3 is 15 residues. Germline V gene lookup returns CDR1 MNHNY and CDR2 SVGAGI (reference sequence). Deletions cut 5 bases from V and 7 bases from J, with 19 bases between. The CDR3: CASSLAGGGFYTQYF. Here the CDR3 DNA reads TGTGCCAGCAGTCTGGCAGGGGGAGGATTCTATACGCAGTATTTT.

The CDR3 is CASSFRTGGSTDTQYF. The CDR3 region has the DNA TGTGCCAGCAGTTTTAGAACAGGGGGAAGCACAGATACGCAGTATTTT. The rearrangement uses TRBV28 and TRBJ2-3; 8 nucleotides align to TRBD1. Germline trimming cut 3 bases from V and 0 bases from J; bases unmatched to any gene: 5. Per germline, CDR1 MDHEN and CDR2 SYDVKM. CDR3 size: 16 residues. Looking up the rest from reference TRBV28 and TRBJ2-3 gives the full variable domain: DVKVTQSSRYLVKRTGEKVFLECVQDMDHENMFWYRQDPGLGLRLIYFSYDVKMKEKGDIPEGYSVSREKKERFSLILESASTNQTSMYLCASSFRTGGSTDTQYFGPGTRLTVL.

This clone was seen more than once but under ten times. The chain couples TRBV2 to TRBJ1-5; 7 bases fit TRBD1. This CDR3 contains 14 residues. Germline values: CDR1 SNHLY, CDR2 FYNNEI. Unmatched junction bases numbered 9, after V lost 6 bases and J lost 7 bases. For the CDR3, the DNA is TGTGCCAGCAGGGAGACAGGGATAGGACAGCCCCAGCATTTT. Translation: CASRETGIGQPQHF.

The gene calls are TRBV27 and TRBJ1-2; D remains unclear. Per germline, CDR1 MNHEY and CDR2 SMNVEV (reference sequence). The germline V and J ends were trimmed by 5 bases and 4 bases, with 11 bases remaining between them. The CDR3 length is 13 residues. DNA for the CDR3: TGTGCCAGCAGTCCAGTGGGATTCTATGGCTACACCTTC. Translating it yields CASSPVGFYGYTF.

The rearrangement joins TRBV28 to TRBJ1-5, with 8 bases fitting TRBD1. With V trimmed by 6 bases and J by 6 bases, 7 bases remained unmatched. The CDR3 spans 14 residues. Germline V CDR1 and CDR2: MDHEN, SYDVKM. The CDR3 is CASRMGQVGQPQHF. In nucleotides, the CDR3 is TGTGCCAGCAGGATGGGACAGGTCGGTCAGCCCCAGCATTTT.

This chain joins TRBV19 and TRBJ2-7; the D gene is possibly TRBD2 (5 bases). Germline V CDR1 and CDR2: LNHDA, SQIVND (reference sequence). CDR3 length: 15 amino acids. The germline V and J ends were trimmed by 6 bases and 2 bases, with 17 bases remaining between them. The DNA of the CDR3 is TGTGCCAGTAGCACCGCAGGCGGGCCTACCTACGAGCAGTACTTC. It is translated as CASSTAGGPTYEQYF.

The V call is TRBV5-1, the J call TRBJ1-3; a weak D match, TRBD1 (5 bases). V shed 1 base and J shed 4 bases, with 9 bases lying between them. The CDR3 length is 14 residues. Germline loops: CDR1 SGHRS, CDR2 YFSETQ. The CDR3 nucleotides read TGCGCCAGCAGCTTGCGAACAGGAGGAAACACCATATATTTT. Its translation is CASSLRTGGNTIYF.

This clone was detected many times. The chain carries TRBV19 and TRBJ1-6; 10 bases line up with TRBD1. CDR3 length: 16 amino acids. Germline V gene data show CDR1 as LNHDA and CDR2 as SQIVND (reference sequence). After removal of 5 bases from V and 9 bases from J, the junction contained 10 bases not matched to a gene. The CDR3 DNA follows: TGTGCCAGTAGTCCGCAAACGGGACAGGGGACTTCACCCCTCCACTTT. Its translation: CASSPQTGQGTSPLHF.

The chain combines TRBV21-1 with TRBJ2-1; TRBD1, as called in the table, went unchecked against the DNA. TRBV21-1 is reported as a pseudogene. The CDR3 length is 13 residues. CDR3 bases: TGTGCCAGCTCAGGATCCTCCTACAATGAGCAGTTCTTC. It encodes CASSGSSYNEQFF.

The J gene is TRBJ2-3, the V gene TRBV11-2, with D tentatively TRBD2 (6 bases). This CDR3 is 15 amino acids long. V was trimmed by 1 base and J by 3 bases, leaving 11 bases between them. Germline CDR1 is SGHAT and CDR2 is FQNNGV. This CDR3 is CASSLGSSATDTQYF. The CDR3 bases are TGTGCCAGCAGCTTAGGGTCTAGCGCGACAGATACGCAGTATTTT.

The genes are TRBV11-2 and TRBJ2-5; 14 nucleotides match TRBD2. The CDR3 runs to 17 residues. With 4 bases clipped from V and 1 base from J, the junction kept 5 bases outside the gene matches. Germline lookup yields CDR1 SGHAT and CDR2 FQNNGV. CDR3 sequence: CASSSGTSGGIQETQYF. The CDR3 nucleotides are TGTGCCAGCAGCTCCGGGACTAGCGGGGGAATCCAAGAGACCCAGTACTTC.

V and J are TRBV11-2 and TRBJ1-5; TRBD1 might be the D (5 bases). The germline V gene encodes CDR1 SGHAT and CDR2 FQNNGV. V was trimmed by 0 bases and J by 5 bases, leaving 8 bases between them. The CDR3 has 14 residues. CDR3 residues: CASSLDSRDQPQHF. CDR3 DNA: TGTGCCAGCAGCTTAGATTCCAGGGATCAGCCCCAGCATTTT.

This rearrangement joins TRBV11-2 to TRBJ1-3, with TRBD1 identical over 7 bases. V was pared by 5 bases and J by 0 bases, with 10 bases of the junction left unmatched. The CDR3 length is 17 residues. Germline CDR1 SGHAT, CDR2 FQNNGV. DNA for the CDR3: TGTGCCAGCAGCCCACGACAGGGAGCAAACTCTGGAAACACCATATATTTT. This encodes CASSPRQGANSGNTIYF. The variable domain in full, with the rest retrieved from reference TRBV11-2 and TRBJ1-3, is EAGVAQSPRYKIIEKRQSVAFWCNPISGHATLYWYQQILGQGPKLLIQFQNNGVVDDSQLPKDRFSAERLKGVDSTLKIQPAKLEDSAVYLCASSPRQGANSGNTIYFGEGSWLTVV.

V is TRBV27 and J is TRBJ2-5, with D unresolved. The germline V and J ends were trimmed by 5 bases and 2 bases, with 18 bases remaining between them. The CDR3 consists of 16 residues. Germline CDR1 is MNHEY and CDR2 is SMNVEV (reference sequence). Here the CDR3 DNA reads TGTGCCAGCAGTACCAGGCCGGTTCCGCCGCAAGAGACCCAGTACTTC. It specifies CASSTRPVPPQETQYF.

The chain has TRBV25-1 and TRBJ2-1, with D hard to call. CDR3 size: 10 residues. Germline lookup yields CDR1 MGHDK and CDR2 SYGVNS. The V gene lost 4 bases and the J gene lost 10 bases, with 5 bases spanning the gap. The chain's CDR3 is CASSVGEQFF. The DNA for the CDR3 is TGTGCCAGCAGTGTCGGGGAGCAGTTCTTC.

The chain is built from TRBV21-1 and TRBJ2-7. TRBV21-1 is labeled a pseudogene. This CDR3 comprises 10 residues. This CDR3 reads CASSRNEQYF. DNA for the CDR3: TGTGCCAGCAGTAGGAACGAGCAGTACTTC.

This clone appeared a few times. This chain links TRBV29-1 with TRBJ1-2, with D maybe TRBD1 (5 bases). Germline assignment: CDR1 SQVTM and CDR2 ANQGSEA. V lost 1 base and J lost 7, with 10 bases in between. The CDR3 sequence is 12 residues long. Written as DNA, the CDR3 is TGCAGCGTTGAAGGGGGCTCGCTTGGCTACACCTTC. Translation gives CSVEGGSLGYTF.

The chain uses TRBV5-4 and TRBJ1-2; 7 bases line up with TRBD1. Per the germline V gene, CDR1 is SGHNT and CDR2 is YYREEE (reference sequence). CDR3 size: 14 residues. The trim removed 0 bases at V and 8 bases at J, leaving 7 bases unmatched. CDR3 nucleotides: TGTGCCAGCAGCTTGGGTAGACAGGGTGAGGGCTACACCTTC. Its translation: CASSLGRQGEGYTF.

Comments on this clone: At the DNA level, this CDR3 is encoded by other sequences in the same sample as well. V is TRBV10-2 and J is TRBJ2-5, with D perhaps matching TRBD1 (5 bases). From germline, CDR1 is WSHSY and CDR2 SAAADI. The CDR3 spans 13 residues. V was pared by 3 bases and J by 3 bases, with 8 bases between. The CDR3: CASSEQEKETQYF. The CDR3 DNA is TGCGCCAGCAGTGAACAGGAGAAAGAGACCCAGTACTTC.

This chain links TRBV4-1 with TRBJ1-2; D is uncertain. The V end lost 1 base, the J end lost 2 bases, and 20 bases lay between the germline ends. This CDR3 has 18 amino acids. Per germline, CDR1 MGHRA and CDR2 YSYEKL. The CDR3 spells CASSQVPVLGGLNYGYTF. The CDR3 bases are TGCGCCAGCAGCCAAGTACCGGTCCTCGGAGGGTTAAACTATGGCTACACCTTC.

The chain joins TRBV6-6 to TRBJ1-5; the D is unclear. The germline CDR1 and CDR2 sequences are MNHNY and SVGAGI (reference sequence). V was shortened by 4 bases and J by 5 bases, with 6 bases between the two germline ends. CDR3 size: 12 residues. CDR3 in amino acids: CASSFLHQPQHF. The CDR3 DNA reads TGTGCCAGCAGTTTCTTGCATCAGCCCCAGCATTTT.

As regards this clone: Germline and junction disagree at one end, which may indicate a read error. The chain combines TRBV6-1 with TRBJ1-4; 8 bases line up with TRBD1. Germline CDR1 reads MNHNS; CDR2 reads SASEGT. CDR3 size: 15 residues. DNA for the CDR3: TGTGCCAGCAGGGAAGAAGACAGGGGTGGTGAAAAACTGTTTTTT. This sequence encodes CASREEDRGGEKLFF.

The chain combines TRBV7-8 with TRBJ2-3, with 9 bases aligning to TRBD1. The V gene end was trimmed by 1 base and the J gene end by 3 bases; junction bases not matched to a gene: 5. This CDR3 contains 16 residues. Germline V gene sequence: CDR1 SGHVS, CDR2 FQNEAQ. CDR3 sequence (DNA): TGTGCCAGCAGCTTAGAGGGGACAGGGTTTACAGATACGCAGTATTTT. It yields the protein CASSLEGTGFTDTQYF.